The source of this T cell receptor (beta chain) is a study of T cells in tumors after PD-1 blockade. Clones were read by immunoSEQ multiplex PCR, and TCRdb kept only the in-frame ones, dropping some. The sample includes under 75,000 clones, around two thirds of them seen just once. CDR1 is SNHLY, CDR2 FYNNEI, per germline. The ends were cut back, 5 bases at V and 4 bases at J, with 17 bases in the middle. The CDR3 has 15 amino acids. The TCR was taken from a human donor with basal cell carcinoma. The input for sequencing was PBMCs, taken after anti-PD-1 treatment. V is TRBV2 and J is TRBJ2-5; TRBD2 is a possible D gene (6 bases). CDR3 amino acids: CASSPGTLGGETQYF. CDR3 coding DNA: TGTGCCAGCAGTCCCGGGACTCTCGGGGGAGAGACCCAGTACTTC.